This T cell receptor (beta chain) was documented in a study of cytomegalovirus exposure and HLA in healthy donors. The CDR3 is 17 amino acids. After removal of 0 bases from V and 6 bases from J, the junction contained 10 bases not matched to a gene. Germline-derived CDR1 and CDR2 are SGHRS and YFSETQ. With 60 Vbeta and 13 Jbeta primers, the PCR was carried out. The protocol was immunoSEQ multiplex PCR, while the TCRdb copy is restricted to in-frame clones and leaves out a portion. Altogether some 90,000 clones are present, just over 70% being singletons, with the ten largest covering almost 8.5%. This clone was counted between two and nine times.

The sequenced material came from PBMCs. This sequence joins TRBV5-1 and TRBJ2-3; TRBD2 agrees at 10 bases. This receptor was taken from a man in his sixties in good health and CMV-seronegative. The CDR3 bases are TGCGCCAGCAGCTTGGGAGGTGCTAGCGGGAGTCAGGATACGCAGTATTTT. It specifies CASSLGGASGSQDTQYF.